One and the same sample provided the 3 T cell receptor beta chains below, sequenced in a study of identifying expanded T cells in peripheral blood. Sequencing was performed with immunoSEQ multiplex PCR; in TCRdb, only in-frame clones are kept and a portion is missing. Of about 80,000 clones in the sample, roughly 91% were seen once. The material sequenced was blood. These receptors were collected from a person between 18 and 70 years old in good health.

The J gene is TRBJ1-5, the V gene TRBV27, with D possibly matching TRBD1 (5 bases). Germline V lookup: CDR1 MNHEY, CDR2 SMNVEV (reference sequence). V was cut by 5 bases and J by 0 bases, with 11 bases left in between. This CDR3 is 15 amino acids long. In DNA, the CDR3 is TGTGCCAGCAGTAACAGGCGTTATAGCAATCAGCCCCAGCATTTT. Translated, it gives CASSNRRYSNQPQHF.

J is TRBJ2-7 and V is TRBV6-5, with TRBD2 matching 9 bases. In germline, CDR1 is MNHEY, CDR2 SVGAGI. This CDR3 has 15 residues. The J segment lost 0 bases and the V segment lost 4 bases, leaving 4 bases of the junction unmatched. CDR3 sequence (DNA): TGTGCCAGCAGTTTCCTAGCGGGGAGCTCCTACGAGCAGTACTTC. Amino acids: CASSFLAGSSYEQYF.

The J gene is TRBJ2-1, the V gene TRBV15; D gene ambiguous. From germline, CDR1 is LNHNV and CDR2 YYDKDF (reference sequence). V was pared by 9 bases and J by 8 bases, with 17 bases between. The CDR3 totals 13 residues. CDR3 DNA: TGTGCCACATCCCGGCCCGGAAGGGATGAGCAGTTCTTC. It codes for CATSRPGRDEQFF.